This TCR beta chain was obtained from a study of T cell changes during pregnancy in multiple sclerosis. The CDR3 extends over 16 amino acids. Germline CDR1 reads SGHNT; CDR2 reads YYREEE (reference sequence). The V end was cut by 0 bases, the J end by 4 bases, with 11 bases between. The table lists this clone with many counts. Some clones are missing from TCRdb's copy, which holds only in-frame ones; the method was immunoSEQ multiplex PCR. The sample includes about 40,000 clones, about 93% of them seen just once. The sample consisted of CD4+ T cells from peripheral blood mononuclear cells, taken in the third trimester of pregnancy. This chain connects TRBV5-4 to TRBJ2-6; D is perhaps TRBD1 (6 bases). The origin of this receptor is a female donor with multiple sclerosis, enrolled in a pregnancy study. CDR3 sequence reads: CASSLGTDLGANVLTF. The CDR3 DNA reads as TGTGCCAGCAGCTTGGGGACAGATCTAGGGGCCAACGTCCTGACTTTC.